A selection of T cell receptor beta chains follows, all from one sample in a study of blood T cell repertoires in COVID-19. Clones were sequenced by immunoSEQ multiplex PCR, and TCRdb holds only the in-frame ones, with some missing. The table includes around 61,000 clones, 80% to 90% detected once. The sequencing sample was made of peripheral blood. The receptors derive from a man over 45 with active COVID-19. Each CDR3 is given with its conserved first and last residue. A D gene is named only where the DNA matches it firmly. Size values are once, few and many counts, or a class for expanded clones, and some rows have none.

d_gene	abundance	v_gene	j_gene	CDR3aa	CDR3nt
NA	NA	TRBV5-4	TRBJ2-3	CASSRTGSDTQYF	TGTGCCAGCAGCCGAACAGGGAGCGATACGCAGTATTTT
TRBD1	NA	TRBV2	TRBJ1-6	CASDWTGDSPLHF	TGTGCCAGCGATTGGACAGGGGATTCACCCCTCCACTTT
TRBD2	NA	TRBV9	TRBJ2-1	CASSVAASGRAWAANEQFF	TGTGCCAGCAGCGTAGCCGCTAGCGGGAGGGCGTGGGCCGCCAATGAGCAGTTCTTC
NA	NA	TRBV5-4	TRBJ2-7	CASSLSSYEQYF	TGTGCCAGCAGCCTGAGCTCCTACGAGCAGTACTTC
NA	NA	TRBV5-5	TRBJ2-7	CASSLAGRDNEQYF	TGTGCCAGCAGCTTGGCGGGCAGGGATAACGAGCAGTACTTC
NA	few	TRBV4-3	TRBJ1-2	CASSQESGYRASGYTF	TGCGCCAGCAGCCAAGAATCAGGCTACAGGGCGTCTGGCTACACCTTC
NA	NA	TRBV9	TRBJ2-3	CASSLSGGTDTQYF	TGTGCCAGCAGCCTCAGCGGAGGCACAGATACGCAGTATTTT
NA	NA	TRBV6-6	TRBJ2-3	CASRLTDTQYF	TGTGCCAGCAGACTCACAGATACGCAGTATTTT
TRBD2	NA	TRBV5-4	TRBJ2-1	CASSLTSGSHNEQFF	TGTGCCAGCAGCTTAACTAGCGGGAGTCACAATGAGCAGTTCTTC
TRBD2	once	TRBV4-3	TRBJ2-2	CASSPGLAGVVGELFF	TGCGCCAGCAGCCCGGGACTAGCGGGAGTCGTCGGGGAGCTGTTTTTT
NA	few	TRBV9	TRBJ2-7	CASSLSQGYEQYF	TGTGCCAGCAGCCTTTCCCAGGGTTACGAGCAGTACTTC
TRBD1	NA	TRBV6-5	TRBJ1-6	CASSQGVNSPLHF	TGTGCCAGCAGCCAGGGGGTCAATTCACCCCTCCACTTT
NA	NA	TRBV7-2	TRBJ1-5	CASSPARVAHF	TGTGCCAGCAGCCCGGCCCGGGTTGCGCATTTT
TRBD2	NA	TRBV4-3	TRBJ2-1	CASRYSLAGDSYNEQFF	TGCGCCAGCAGGTACTCCCTAGCGGGAGACTCCTACAATGAGCAGTTCTTC
NA	NA	TRBV3-1/TRBV3-2	TRBJ1-6	CASSQAGNSPLHF	TGTGCCAGCAGCCAGGCAGGGAATTCACCCCTCCACTTT
NA	NA	TRBV7-3	TRBJ2-2	CASSLPNTGELFF	TGTGCCAGCAGCCTCCCGAACACCGGGGAGCTGTTTTTT
TRBD2	NA	TRBV7-6	TRBJ2-1	CASSLTIPSGSLNEQFF	TGTGCCAGCAGCCTTACAATCCCTAGCGGGAGTCTCAATGAGCAGTTCTTC
NA	NA	TRBV6-2/TRBV6-3	TRBJ2-5	CASSYEGHEGETQYF	TGTGCCAGCAGTTACGAGGGACATGAAGGAGAGACCCAGTACTTC
NA	NA	TRBV30	TRBJ2-1	CAWSPPFSYNEQFF	TGTGCCTGGAGTCCCCCTTTCTCCTACAATGAGCAGTTCTTC
NA	few	TRBV19	TRBJ1-2	CASSMAEFYGYTF	TGTGCCAGTAGTATGGCGGAATTCTATGGCTACACCTTC
TRBD2	NA	TRBV9	TRBJ2-1	CASSATSGRAFNEQFF	TGTGCCAGCAGCGCAACTAGCGGGAGGGCCTTTAATGAGCAGTTCTTC
TRBD2	NA	TRBV7-3	TRBJ2-5	CASSLRRAGESKTQYF	TGTGCCAGCAGCTTAAGAAGAGCGGGGGAGAGTAAGACCCAGTACTTC
NA	NA	TRBV5-1	TRBJ2-7	CASSLDVTVNYEQYF	TGCGCCAGCAGCTTGGATGTCACAGTAAACTACGAGCAGTACTTC
TRBD2	NA	TRBV4-1	TRBJ2-1	CASSQDPSGAGYNEQFF	TGCGCCAGCAGCCAAGATCCTAGCGGGGCGGGTTACAATGAGCAGTTCTTC
TRBD1	NA	TRBV29-1	TRBJ2-2	CSGNTGTGGAAGELFF	TGCAGCGGAAACACCGGGACAGGGGGCGCTGCCGGGGAGCTGTTTTTT
NA	medium-sized	TRBV11-3	TRBJ2-2	CASSAATGSNTGELFF	TGTGCCAGCAGCGCCGCGACCGGGTCCAACACCGGGGAGCTGTTTTTT
NA	once	TRBV5-1	TRBJ1-4	CASKESPNEKLFF	TGCGCCAGCAAGGAGTCGCCTAATGAAAAACTGTTTTTT
TRBD1	NA	TRBV7-9	TRBJ1-1	CASSLDGTGLGSEAFF	TGTGCCAGCAGCTTAGACGGGACAGGGTTAGGCTCTGAAGCTTTCTTT
NA	NA	TRBV7-8	TRBJ2-1	CASSESRDSVNPFF	TGTGCCAGCAGCGAGAGCCGGGACTCCGTAAATCCGTTCTTC
TRBD1	NA	TRBV3-1/TRBV3-2	TRBJ2-5	CASSQARLDREGETQYF	TGTGCCAGCAGCCAAGCCCGCCTCGACAGGGAAGGAGAGACCCAGTACTTC
NA	NA	TRBV4-1	TRBJ1-1	CASSQARDTLLNTEAFF	TGCGCCAGCAGCCAAGCGAGGGACACCCTGCTGAACACTGAAGCTTTCTTT
TRBD2	NA	TRBV2	TRBJ2-1	CASRELAGDYNEQFF	TGTGCCAGCAGGGAACTAGCGGGGGACTACAATGAGCAGTTCTTC
NA	NA	TRBV5-1	TRBJ1-1	CASSLSTANTEAFF	TGCGCCAGCAGCTTGTCGACAGCTAACACTGAAGCTTTCTTT
NA	NA	TRBV12-5	TRBJ1-5	CASGLVTSNPGDGKQPQHF	TGTGCTAGTGGTTTGGTTACATCCAATCCAGGGGATGGGAAGCAGCCCCAGCATTTT
TRBD2	NA	TRBV11-2	TRBJ2-3	CASSLARGRADTQYF	TGTGCCAGCAGCTTAGCTCGCGGGAGAGCAGATACGCAGTATTTT
NA	NA	TRBV10-1	TRBJ1-1	CASSESNGGEAFF	TGCGCCAGCAGTGAGTCGAACGGGGGTGAGGCTTTCTTT
NA	NA	TRBV27	TRBJ2-1	CASSLYANNEQFF	TGTGCCAGCAGTTTATACGCGAACAATGAGCAGTTCTTC
TRBD2	NA	TRBV5-4	TRBJ2-1	CASSLGWTSGSRNEQFF	TGTGCCAGCAGCTTGGGTTGGACTAGCGGTTCGCGGAATGAGCAGTTCTTC
NA	NA	TRBV5-1	TRBJ1-6	CASSLGRPGVNSPLHF	TGCGCCAGCAGCTTGGGTCGTCCAGGGGTTAATTCACCCCTCCACTTT
NA	few	TRBV2	TRBJ1-2	CASRDRVGQGYGYTF	TGTGCCAGCAGGGATCGAGTGGGCCAGGGCTATGGCTACACCTTC
NA	NA	TRBV6-5	TRBJ1-2	CASRWQGNYGYTF	TGTGCCAGCAGATGGCAGGGCAACTATGGCTACACCTTC
TRBD1	NA	TRBV3-1/TRBV3-2	TRBJ1-6	CASSQVKDRDRNSPLHF	TGTGCCAGCAGCCAAGTGAAGGACAGGGACCGAAATTCACCCCTCCACTTT
NA	NA	TRBV25-1	TRBJ1-3	CASGQGFSGNTIYF	TGTGCCAGCGGGCAGGGATTCTCTGGAAACACCATATATTTT
TRBD1	few	TRBV6-2/TRBV6-3	TRBJ1-5	CASSKGTGGNQPQHF	TGTGCCAGCAGTAAGGGGACAGGGGGGAATCAGCCCCAGCATTTT
NA	NA	TRBV6-4	TRBJ1-1	CASATDRNTEAFF	TGTGCCAGCGCGACGGACAGGAACACTGAAGCTTTCTTT
TRBD1	NA	TRBV23-1	TRBJ1-1	CASRWTGAMNTEAFF	TGCGCCAGCAGATGGACAGGGGCCATGAACACTGAAGCTTTCTTT
TRBD2	once	TRBV3-1/TRBV3-2	TRBJ2-1	CASSQVKTSGYNEQFF	TGTGCCAGCAGCCAAGTCAAGACTAGCGGCTACAATGAGCAGTTCTTC
TRBD1	NA	TRBV6-5	TRBJ2-3	CASRTTGFGNTQYF	TGTGCCAGCAGAACGACAGGGTTTGGGAATACGCAGTATTTT
TRBD1	NA	TRBV19	TRBJ1-5	CASSASTDIGTGVQPQHF	TGTGCCAGTAGTGCATCAACGGATATCGGGACAGGGGTGCAGCCCCAGCATTTT
NA	NA	TRBV3-1/TRBV3-2	TRBJ1-6	CASSQDPVIGSPLHF	TGTGCCAGCAGCCAAGACCCGGTTATTGGTTCACCCCTCCACTTT
TRBD2	NA	TRBV4-1	TRBJ2-2	CASSQERGSGELFF	TGCGCCAGCAGCCAAGAGCGGGGGTCCGGGGAGCTGTTTTTT